This record looks at one T cell receptor beta chain sequence and its context. This sample is drawn from a study of blood T cell repertoires in COVID-19. The wider study: The samples span acute and convalescent COVID-19 from the United States, Italy and Spain. T cells, B-cell-depleted T cells, or PBMCs provided the cDNA or gDNA that served as material.

In the source study's methods: Amplification from reference gene primers served as the basis for estimated nucleated cell counts. Sequencing used immunoSEQ multiplex PCR; TCRdb keeps in-frame clones, though not all of them. From that table come the V and J calls and clone size; the DNA was used to work out D and trimming. The top ten hold roughly 1.6% of the sample, which has about 120,000 clones, more than 65% seen once. The length of the CDR3 is 15 residues. Trimming took 10 bases from V and 7 from J; bases not matched to a gene: 14. From germline, CDR1 is SGDLS and CDR2 YYNGEE. The receptor's source is a man aged 45 to 65 with acute or convalescent COVID-19. The specimen sequenced was peripheral blood. The chain combines TRBV9 with TRBJ1-2, with 12 bases lining up with TRBD1. The CDR3 reads CASQGSGQGASGYTF. In DNA, the CDR3 is TGTGCCTCCCAAGGATCGGGACAGGGGGCGTCTGGCTACACCTTC. Looking up the rest from reference TRBV9 and TRBJ1-2 gives the full variable domain: DSGVTQTPKHLITATGQRVTLRCSPRSGDLSVYWYQQSLDQGLQFLIQYYNGEERAKGNILERFSAQQFPDLHSELNLSSLELGDSALYFCASQGSGQGASGYTFGSGTRLTVV.